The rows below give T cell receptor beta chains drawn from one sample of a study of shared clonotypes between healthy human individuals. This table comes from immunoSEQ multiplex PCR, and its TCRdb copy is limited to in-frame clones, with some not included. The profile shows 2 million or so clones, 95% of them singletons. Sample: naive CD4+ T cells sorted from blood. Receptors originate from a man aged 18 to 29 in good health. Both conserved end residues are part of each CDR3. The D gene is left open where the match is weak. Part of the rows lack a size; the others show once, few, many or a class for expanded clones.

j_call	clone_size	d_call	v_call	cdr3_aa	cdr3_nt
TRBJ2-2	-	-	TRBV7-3	CASSKSPLSNTGELFF	TGTGCCAGCAGTAAAAGTCCACTGAGTAACACCGGGGAGCTGTTTTTT
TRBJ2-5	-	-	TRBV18	CASSPSGQKETQYF	TGTGCCAGCTCACCATCCGGGCAGAAAGAGACCCAGTACTTC
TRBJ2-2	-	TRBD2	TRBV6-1	CASSERRELGGELFF	TGTGCCAGCAGTGAGAGGCGGGAGTTGGGCGGGGAGCTGTTTTTT
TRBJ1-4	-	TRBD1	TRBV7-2	CASSLRQGAANEKLFF	TGTGCCAGCAGCTTAAGACAGGGGGCAGCTAATGAAAAACTGTTTTTT
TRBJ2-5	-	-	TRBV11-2	CASSLGPGTQETQYF	TGTGCCAGCAGCTTAGGACCAGGGACGCAAGAGACCCAGTACTTC
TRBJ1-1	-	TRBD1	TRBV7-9	CASSLVQGAGAFF	TGTGCCAGCAGCTTAGTACAGGGGGCAGGAGCTTTCTTT
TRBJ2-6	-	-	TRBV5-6	CASSLEDPWIESGANVLTF	TGTGCCAGCAGCTTGGAGGACCCTTGGATTGAGTCTGGGGCCAACGTCCTGACTTTC
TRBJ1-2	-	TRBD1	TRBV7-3	CASSLDGTGSGGYTF	TGTGCCAGCAGCTTAGATGGGACAGGGTCCGGTGGCTACACCTTC
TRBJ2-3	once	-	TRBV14	CASSQGQRTDTQYF	TGTGCCAGCAGCCAAGGACAACGCACAGATACGCAGTATTTT
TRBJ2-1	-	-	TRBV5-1	CASSLGLGGLYNEQFF	TGCGCCAGCAGCTTGGGCCTTGGGGGGCTTTACAATGAGCAGTTCTTC
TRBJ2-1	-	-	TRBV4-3	CASSQDDPVYNEQFF	TGCGCCAGCAGCCAAGATGACCCCGTATACAATGAGCAGTTCTTC
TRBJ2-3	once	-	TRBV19	CASSQLVLADTQYF	TGTGCCAGTAGTCAGCTAGTCTTGGCAGATACGCAGTATTTT
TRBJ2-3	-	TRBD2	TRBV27	CASRAGVSTDTQYF	TGTGCCAGCCGGGCGGGAGTGAGCACAGATACGCAGTATTTT
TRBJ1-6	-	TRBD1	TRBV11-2	CASSPGQGNSPLHF	TGTGCCAGCAGCCCGGGACAGGGAAATTCACCCCTCCACTTT
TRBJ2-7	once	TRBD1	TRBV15	CATSSYRQGTEQYF	TGTGCCACCAGCAGTTACCGACAGGGAACCGAGCAGTACTTC
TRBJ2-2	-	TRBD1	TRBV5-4	CASSRKGARTGELFF	TGTGCCAGCAGCCGAAAGGGGGCTCGAACCGGGGAGCTGTTTTTT
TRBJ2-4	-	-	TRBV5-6	CASSSRGVAKNIQYF	TGTGCCAGCAGCTCCCGGGGTGTAGCCAAAAACATTCAGTACTTC
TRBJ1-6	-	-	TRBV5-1	CASSLGNSPLHF	TGCGCCAGCAGCTTGGGGAATTCACCCCTCCACTTT
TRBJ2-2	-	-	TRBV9	CASSVAPASAITGELFF	TGTGCCAGCAGCGTAGCCCCCGCTAGCGCTATCACCGGGGAGCTGTTTTTT
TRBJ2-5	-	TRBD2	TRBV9	CASSVEASGSETQYF	TGTGCCAGCAGCGTAGAAGCTAGCGGGAGTGAGACCCAGTACTTC
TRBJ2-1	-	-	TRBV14	CASSAGRNPPNEQFF	TGTGCCAGCAGCGCGGGACGGAATCCTCCCAATGAGCAGTTCTTC
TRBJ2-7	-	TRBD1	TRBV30	CARSGQGGYEQYF	TGTGCCCGGAGCGGACAGGGGGGATACGAGCAGTACTTC
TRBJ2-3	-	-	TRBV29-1	CSVGDPYTDTQYF	TGCAGCGTGGGCGACCCGTATACTGATACGCAGTATTTT
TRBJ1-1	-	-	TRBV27	CASSLSRNTEAFF	TGTGCCAGCAGTTTAAGCAGGAACACTGAAGCTTTCTTT
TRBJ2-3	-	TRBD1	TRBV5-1	CASSFTGTAITDTQYF	TGCGCCAGCAGCTTTACCGGGACAGCGATCACAGATACGCAGTATTTT
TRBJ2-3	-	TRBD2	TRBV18	CASSPVPGLAGDPTDTQYF	TGTGCCAGCTCACCAGTCCCGGGACTAGCGGGGGACCCCACAGATACGCAGTATTTT
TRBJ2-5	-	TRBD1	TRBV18	CASSPLQGAETQYF	TGTGCCAGCTCACCACTACAGGGGGCAGAGACCCAGTACTTC
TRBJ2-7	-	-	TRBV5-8	CASSFERASYEQYF	TGTGCCAGCAGCTTTGAAAGAGCGTCCTACGAGCAGTACTTC
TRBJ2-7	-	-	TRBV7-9	CASSFSVYEQYF	TGTGCCAGCAGCTTTTCAGTATACGAGCAGTACTTC
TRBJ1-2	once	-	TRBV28	CASYGGNYGYTF	TGTGCCAGCTATGGGGGAAACTATGGCTACACCTTC
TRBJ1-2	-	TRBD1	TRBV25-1	CASRGYGTGEYGYTF	TGTGCCAGCAGGGGATACGGGACAGGGGAGTATGGCTACACCTTC
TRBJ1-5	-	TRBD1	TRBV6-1	CASSGDRGDYQPQHF	TGTGCCAGCAGTGGGGACAGGGGAGACTATCAGCCCCAGCATTTT
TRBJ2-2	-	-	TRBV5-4	CAITGPNTGELFF	TGTGCCATCACCGGGCCTAACACCGGGGAGCTGTTTTTT
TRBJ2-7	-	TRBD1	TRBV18	CASSPVPGTGAYEQYF	TGTGCCAGCTCACCGGTCCCAGGGACAGGCGCCTACGAGCAGTACTTC
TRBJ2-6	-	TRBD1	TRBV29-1	CSVEDRGRTGANVLTF	TGCAGCGTTGAAGACAGGGGGCGGACTGGGGCCAACGTCCTGACTTTC
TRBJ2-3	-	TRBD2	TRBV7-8	CASSSSTSGSTDTQYF	TGTGCCAGCAGCTCATCGACTAGCGGAAGCACAGATACGCAGTATTTT
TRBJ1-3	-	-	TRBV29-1	CSVAGVDTIYF	TGCAGCGTTGCAGGGGTGGACACCATATATTTT
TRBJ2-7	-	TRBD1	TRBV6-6	CASSYGQDSYEQYF	TGTGCCAGCAGTTACGGACAGGATTCCTACGAGCAGTACTTC
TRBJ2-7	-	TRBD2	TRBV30	CAWSVPGGSSYEQYF	TGTGCCTGGAGTGTACCGGGGGGGAGCTCCTACGAGCAGTACTTC
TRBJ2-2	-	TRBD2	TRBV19	CASSISGSMTGELFF	TGTGCCAGTAGTATTAGCGGGAGTATGACCGGGGAGCTGTTTTTT
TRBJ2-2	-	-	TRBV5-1	CASSRSLTGELFF	TGCGCCAGCAGCCGAAGCCTAACCGGGGAGCTGTTTTTT
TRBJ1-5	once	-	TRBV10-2	CASSESGIEPQHF	TGCGCCAGCAGTGAGTCGGGGATAGAGCCCCAGCATTTT
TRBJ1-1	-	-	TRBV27	CASSSLPGLEAFF	TGTGCCAGCAGTTCTCTCCCGGGGCTCGAAGCTTTCTTT
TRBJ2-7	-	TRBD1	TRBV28	CASSSPQGARANYEQYF	TGTGCCAGCAGTTCCCCTCAGGGGGCGAGAGCCAATTACGAGCAGTACTTC
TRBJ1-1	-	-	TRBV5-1	CASSLNNGVNTEAFF	TGCGCCAGCAGCTTAAACAACGGGGTAAACACTGAAGCTTTCTTT